The 16 T cell receptor beta chains below all came from one sample that was sequenced in a study of control samples from healthy donors and cancer patients. Profiled with immunoSEQ multiplex PCR; TCRdb holds only in-frame clones, not every one. The sample has about 110,000 clones, around 88% seen once. The sample taken for sequencing was blood. The origin of the receptors is a woman aged 45-60 years in good health.

The gene calls are TRBV30 and TRBJ2-7; the D is unclear. In germline, CDR1 is GTSNPN, CDR2 SVGIG (reference sequence). Trimming took off 0 bases at V and 6 bases at J, with 3 bases between the two ends. This CDR3 is built from 10 residues. The CDR3 DNA sequence: TGTGCCTGGAGTGTACGCGAGCAGTACTTC. It specifies CAWSVREQYF.

This chain joins TRBV19 and TRBJ1-2; D gene unclear. The CDR3 totals 13 residues. V was pared by 6 bases and J by 7 bases, with 15 bases between. CDR1 is LNHDA, CDR2 SQIVND, per germline (reference sequence). This chain's CDR3 is CASSLSPLGGYTF. Written as DNA, the CDR3 is TGTGCCAGTAGCCTAAGCCCTTTGGGTGGCTACACCTTC.

The chain combines TRBV14 with TRBJ2-1; TRBD2 might be the D (5 bases). The length of the CDR3 is 17 residues. Germline assignment: CDR1 SGHDN and CDR2 FVKESK. Trimming left V 0 bases short and J 8 bases short, with 20 bases between. CDR3 region: CASSQEPAGPPADEQFF. The DNA for the CDR3 is TGTGCCAGCAGCCAAGAGCCTGCGGGTCCCCCGGCGGATGAGCAGTTCTTC.

This clone showed up just once. This sequence joins TRBV18 and TRBJ2-1; D is uncertain. Per germline, CDR1 KGHSH and CDR2 LQKENI. The ends were cut back, 0 bases at V and 0 bases at J, with 6 bases in the middle. This CDR3 contains 15 residues. The CDR3 protein is CASSPPDGSYNEQFF. Written as DNA, the CDR3 is TGTGCCAGCTCACCACCGGACGGCTCCTACAATGAGCAGTTCTTC.

The chain recombines TRBV9 with TRBJ2-2, with D uncertain. This CDR3 is 15 amino acids long. In germline, CDR1 is SGDLS, CDR2 YYNGEE. V lost 4 bases and J 0 bases, leaving 10 bases between the germline ends. The CDR3 DNA is TGTGCCAGCAGCCCTGCGCAGCCGAACACCGGGGAGCTGTTTTTT. Encoded protein: CASSPAQPNTGELFF.

This clone was counted once. The rearrangement uses TRBV7-2 and TRBJ2-1; TRBD2 agrees at 7 bases. Germline loops: CDR1 SGHTA, CDR2 FQGNSA. There are 17 residues in the CDR3. J gave up 7 bases and V 5 bases, and 17 bases lay outside the gene matches. CDR3: CASSHHSSGQVTNEQFF. CDR3 nucleotide sequence: TGTGCCAGCAGCCATCACTCTAGCGGCCAAGTTACGAATGAGCAGTTCTTC. Looking up the rest from reference TRBV7-2 and TRBJ2-1 gives the full variable domain: GAGVSQSPSNKVTEKGKDVELRCDPISGHTALYWYRQSLGQGLEFLIYFQGNSAPDKSGLPSDRFSAERTGGSVSTLTIQRTQQEDSAVYLCASSHHSSGQVTNEQFFGPGTRLTVL.

This clone was picked up one time. The rearrangement links TRBV11-2 to TRBJ2-2; TRBD1 aligns across 9 bases. The V and J ends lost 4 bases and 6 bases, in that order; junction bases with no gene match: 15. The germline CDR1 and CDR2 sequences are SGHAT and FQNNGV. The CDR3 extends over 18 amino acids. Here the CDR3 reads CASSSPTGRTGAAGELFF. The DNA for the CDR3 is TGTGCCAGCAGCTCACCGACGGGAAGGACAGGGGCGGCCGGGGAGCTGTTTTTT.

CDR3 region: CASSTGGLNTEAFF. CDR3 nucleotide sequence: TGTGCCAGCAGCACAGGGGGGTTGAACACTGAAGCTTTCTTT. V usage is TRBV11-2 and J usage is TRBJ1-1; 8 bases are a match to TRBD1. The CDR3 consists of 14 residues. From germline, CDR1 is SGHAT and CDR2 FQNNGV. The V gene end was trimmed by 5 bases and the J gene end by 0 bases; junction bases not matched to a gene: 2.

The CDR3 sequence is CASSYGGSETDSPLHF. Written as DNA, the CDR3 is TGTGCCAGCAGCTATGGCGGATCGGAGACAGATTCACCCCTCCACTTT. This chain connects TRBV11-2 to TRBJ1-6, with D maybe TRBD1 (5 bases). The CDR3 is 16 residues long. Germline CDR1 is SGHAT and CDR2 is FQNNGV. V lost 4 bases and J 8 bases, leaving 18 bases between the germline ends. Full variable domain (outside the CDR3, taken from reference TRBV11-2 and TRBJ1-6): EAGVAQSPRYKIIEKRQSVAFWCNPISGHATLYWYQQILGQGPKLLIQFQNNGVVDDSQLPKDRFSAERLKGVDSTLKIQPAKLEDSAVYLCASSYGGSETDSPLHFGNGTRLTVT.

There are a few counts of this clone. V and J are TRBV5-1 and TRBJ2-7; 9 bases are shared with TRBD1. J lost 9 bases, V lost 2 bases, and 6 bases had no gene match. This CDR3 is built from 13 residues. The V gene's germline CDR1 is SGHRS and CDR2 YFSETQ. The CDR3 bases are TGCGCCAGCAGCTTTGACAGGGGGTTGTGGCAGTACTTC. Amino acid sequence: CASSFDRGLWQYF.

This rearrangement joins TRBV3-1 (or the pseudogene TRBV3-2) to TRBJ1-6; D not certain. The CDR3 has 14 amino acids. Per the germline V gene, CDR1 is LGHDT and CDR2 is YNNKEL (reference sequence). V was pared by 4 bases and J by 4 bases, with 8 bases between. CDR3 sequence (DNA): TGTGCCAGCAGCCGGGCACAGTATAATTCACCCCTCCACTTT. This translates into CASSRAQYNSPLHF.

V and J are TRBV11-2 and TRBJ1-1, with D possibly TRBD1 on 5 matching bases. The CDR3 is 15 amino acids. Per germline, CDR1 SGHAT and CDR2 FQNNGV. V was pared by 4 bases and J by 0 bases, with 12 bases between. The CDR3, as DNA: TGTGCCAGCAGCTCTTGGACAAAGATGAACACTGAAGCTTTCTTT. Its translation is CASSSWTKMNTEAFF.

J is TRBJ2-3 and V is TRBV20-1; D remains unclear. Germline V gives CDR1 DFQATT, CDR2 SNEGSKA (reference sequence). V was clipped by 3 bases and J by 9 bases, with 10 bases between them. The CDR3 covers 11 residues. The CDR3 protein is CSASAPTTQYF. In DNA, the CDR3 is TGCAGTGCTAGTGCGCCAACGACGCAGTATTTT.

The chain is built from TRBV19 and TRBJ2-1; 10 bases agree with TRBD2. The V segment lost 5 bases and the J segment 7 bases; nucleotides outside the gene matches: 8. The V gene's germline CDR1 is LNHDA and CDR2 SQIVND (reference sequence). The CDR3 is made up of 15 amino acids. The CDR3 DNA is TGTGCCAGTAGTGACCATTCTAGCGGGAGAAATGAGCAGTTCTTC. This codes for CASSDHSSGRNEQFF. Together with reference TRBV19 and TRBJ2-1, the CDR3 gives the full variable domain: DGGITQSPKYLFRKEGQNVTLSCEQNLNHDAMYWYRQDPGQGLRLIYYSQIVNDFQKGDIAEGYSVSREKKESFPLTVTSAQKNPTAFYLCASSDHSSGRNEQFFGPGTRLTVL.

J is TRBJ2-1 and V is TRBV5-6; 8 bases align to TRBD1. Germline V lookup: CDR1 SGHDT, CDR2 YYEEEE. This CDR3 has 19 amino acids. Losses at the gene ends were 3 bases for V and 0 bases for J; bases not matched to a gene: 14. The CDR3 DNA reads TGTGCCAGCAGCTCTGACGACAGGGGTAGATCGAGCTCCTACAATGAGCAGTTCTTC. Residues: CASSSDDRGRSSSYNEQFF.

The chain recombines TRBV14 with TRBJ1-5, with unresolved D. CDR1 and CDR2 from the germline V gene are SGHDN and FVKESK. Between the trimmed V and J ends, which lost 5 bases and 0 bases, there was a span of 11 bases. This CDR3 spans 15 amino acids. CDR3 residues: CASSRGPDSNQPQHF. The CDR3 coding sequence is TGTGCCAGCAGCAGAGGGCCGGATAGCAATCAGCCCCAGCATTTT.